This T cell receptor (beta chain) is drawn from a study of blood T cell repertoires in COVID-19. There are 20 residues in the CDR3. Profiling relied on immunoSEQ multiplex PCR, and the TCRdb table lists in-frame clones only, not all of them. The sample has about 290,000 clones, approximately 90% seen once. The chain is built from TRBV21-1 and TRBJ2-3; the D call TRBD2 from the table was never checked on the DNA. TRBV21-1 is labeled a pseudogene. The material sequenced was peripheral blood. The receptor was isolated from a man in his forties with acute or convalescent COVID-19. As DNA, the CDR3 is TGTGCCAGCAGCAAAGAGGGTAGATTACGGGAGGAGGGTGGTACAGATACGCAGTATTTT. This sequence encodes CASSKEGRLREEGGTDTQYF.